This T cell receptor beta chain was recovered during a study of T cells in Graves' hyperthyroidism and ophthalmopathy. What was amplified from RNA transcripts were TCR beta CDR3 regions. TCR CDR3 regions were first amplified by RT-PCR with HTBI primers. Using its own MiXCR run on the multiplex PCR reads, TCRdb lists one record per CDR3 protein. The top ten hold around 19% of the sample, which has around 580,000 distinct CDR3 sequences, 16% seen once. Trimming shortened V by 0 bases and J by 2 bases, and 15 bases separated the two germline ends. CDR1 and CDR2 (germline): DFQATT, SNEGSKA (reference sequence). The length of the CDR3 is 16 residues.

This rearrangement joins TRBV20-1 to TRBJ2-3; no clear D gene. The sequencing input was blood. The clonotype originates from a young woman with Graves' hyperthyroidism. CDR3 DNA sequence: TGCAGTGCTAGAGACGCCGACGAAGGGATCACAGATACGCAGTATTTT. It yields the protein CSARDADEGITDTQYF.